The subject of this entry is one T cell receptor (beta chain). The V and J ends lost 8 bases and 3 bases respectively, with 14 bases between them. CDR3 length: 14 amino acids. The V gene's germline CDR1 is MNHNS and CDR2 SASEGT. This sample is part of a study of shared clonotypes between healthy human individuals. Profiled with immunoSEQ multiplex PCR; TCRdb holds only in-frame clones, not every one. The sample lists millions of clones; 80% to 95% were seen once. The sample consisted of naive CD4+ T cells from PBMCs. Subset indicated: CD45RA+ positively selected. The sequence derives from a young man in good health. Some clones in this sample may be carry-over from other donors' samples. This sequence joins TRBV6-1 and TRBJ1-5, with D hard to call. The DNA of the CDR3 is TGTGCCAGCCGGCCCCCCACGTTCAATCAGCCCCAGCATTTT. Its translation is CASRPPTFNQPQHF.